A selection of T cell receptor beta chains follows, all from one sample in a study of metastatic and nonmetastatic thyroid tumors. TCRdb reprocessed the PCR reads via MiXCR. This sample yields approximately 16,000 clones, of which under 35% are seen a single time; approximately 12% belongs to the top ten. Sample: adjacent normal tissue. These receptor sequences come from a female donor with papillary thyroid cancer or a benign thyroid nodule (not recorded which). Some clones in this sample may be carry-over from other donors' samples. Each CDR3 is given with its conserved first and last residue. The order of the fields is CDR3 length, clone size, V gene, D gene, J gene, CDR3 protein, CDR3 DNA. A D gene is named only where the DNA matches it firmly. Where a row states a size, it is once, few, many or the class of an expanded clone; other rows omit it.

15	.	TRBV4-1	TRBD1	TRBJ1-5	CASSRDRVRNQPQHF	TGCGCCAGCAGCCGGGACAGGGTCCGAAATCAGCCCCAGCATTTT
11	few	TRBV24-1	.	TRBJ2-1	CATSETGEQFF	TGTGCCACCAGTGAGACCGGTGAGCAGTTCTTC
14	many	TRBV27	.	TRBJ1-2	CASSPSKGGYGYTF	TGTGCCAGCAGTCCGTCTAAGGGGGGGTATGGCTACACCTTC
14	.	TRBV5-1	TRBD2	TRBJ2-1	CASSVLAGANEQFF	TGCGCCAGCAGCGTCCTAGCGGGAGCCAATGAGCAGTTCTTC
14	.	TRBV13	.	TRBJ2-7	CASSFHTPRYEQYF	TGTGCCAGCAGCTTCCATACCCCCCGGTACGAGCAGTACTTC
15	few	TRBV19	.	TRBJ2-1	CASRAPRSSYNEQFF	TGTGCCAGTAGGGCGCCCCGGAGCTCCTACAATGAGCAGTTCTTC
19	.	TRBV11-1	.	TRBJ1-1	CASSLALVRDERGNTEAFF	TGTGCCAGCAGCTTAGCCTTGGTTCGGGATGAACGTGGGAACACTGAAGCTTTCTTT
16	many	TRBV12-3/TRBV12-4	.	TRBJ2-7	CASTPTADGVSYEQYF	TGTGCCAGCACCCCCACCGCAGACGGAGTCTCCTACGAGCAGTACTTC
13	.	TRBV10-3	.	TRBJ1-1	CTISEALNTEAFF	TGTACCATCAGCGAGGCTTTGAACACTGAAGCTTTCTTT
16	few	TRBV9	TRBD2	TRBJ2-1	CASSVGPSGGDNEQFF	TGTGCCAGCAGCGTAGGTCCTAGCGGGGGCGACAATGAGCAGTTCTTC
17	few	TRBV6-5	.	TRBJ2-1	CASSYSISTRTHNEQFF	TGTGCCAGCAGTTACTCGATATCTACTAGGACGCACAATGAGCAGTTCTTC
14	few	TRBV2	TRBD1	TRBJ1-2	CASSGDRDLFGYTF	TGTGCCAGCAGTGGGGACAGGGATCTGTTCGGCTACACCTTC
10	few	TRBV7-9	.	TRBJ1-2	CASSSEGPVF	TGTGCCAGCAGCTCAGAGGGCCCCGTCTTC
12	medium-sized	TRBV20-1	.	TRBJ1-1	CSAIPTGAEAFF	TGCAGTGCTATTCCCACGGGGGCTGAAGCTTTCTTT
16	.	TRBV5-1	TRBD1	TRBJ2-1	CASSQRTGGTNNEQFF	TGCGCCAGCAGCCAGCGGACAGGAGGCACCAACAATGAGCAGTTCTTC
15	.	TRBV24-1	.	TRBJ2-3	CATSDFRDSTDTQYF	TGTGCCACCAGTGATTTCCGGGACAGCACAGATACGCAGTATTTT
15	.	TRBV11-2	TRBD2	TRBJ2-5	CASSLETSDRETQYF	TGTGCCAGCAGCTTAGAAACTAGCGATCGAGAGACCCAGTACTTC
14	medium-sized	TRBV18	.	TRBJ1-1	CASSLGGRGTEAFF	TGTGCCAGCTCACTCGGCGGGAGGGGAACTGAAGCTTTCTTT
15	.	TRBV9	TRBD1	TRBJ1-1	CASSALGQPNTEAFF	TGTGCCAGCAGCGCCCTGGGACAGCCTAACACTGAAGCTTTCTTT
16	medium-sized	TRBV4-3	.	TRBJ2-5	CASSQEGAGSQETQYF	TGCGCCAGCAGCCAAGAAGGGGCCGGGTCCCAAGAGACCCAGTACTTC
15	.	TRBV4-3	TRBD2	TRBJ2-1	CASSRGTSGRNEQFF	TGCGCCAGCAGCCGAGGGACTAGCGGGAGAAATGAGCAGTTCTTC
14	few	TRBV12-3/TRBV12-4	TRBD2	TRBJ2-3	CASSRSGGKDTQYF	TGTGCCAGCAGTAGAAGCGGGGGGAAAGATACGCAGTATTTT
13	.	TRBV6-1	.	TRBJ1-1	CASSGGEATEAFF	TGTGCCAGCAGTGGAGGGGAGGCCACTGAAGCTTTCTTT
14	few	TRBV19	.	TRBJ1-1	CASSIGDLNTEAFF	TGTGCCAGTAGTATAGGTGACCTGAACACTGAAGCTTTCTTT
16	.	TRBV2	.	TRBJ1-2	CASSAEGGIFDYGYTF	TGTGCCAGCAGTGCTGAAGGAGGCATCTTCGACTATGGCTACACCTTC
15	medium-sized	TRBV7-2	TRBD2	TRBJ2-5	CASSLRDYKYETQYF	TGTGCCAGCAGCTTACGGGACTACAAGTATGAGACCCAGTACTTC
13	.	TRBV20-1	.	TRBJ2-3	CSAPDSYTDTQYF	TGCAGTGCCCCCGACAGCTACACAGATACGCAGTATTTT
15	.	TRBV24-1	.	TRBJ2-2	CATLGVDPTTGELFF	TGTGCCACCCTCGGGGTGGACCCCACAACCGGGGAGCTGTTTTTT
14	.	TRBV27	.	TRBJ2-1	CASFTKGPYNEQFF	TGTGCCAGTTTTACAAAGGGACCTTACAATGAGCAGTTCTTC
16	.	TRBV12-3/TRBV12-4	.	TRBJ2-7	CASSLFRGRSSYEQYF	TGTGCCAGCAGTTTATTTAGGGGCAGGAGCTCCTACGAGCAGTACTTC
15	few	TRBV12-3/TRBV12-4	.	TRBJ2-7	CASRGTTTQSYEQYF	TGTGCCAGCAGGGGGACCACTACCCAGTCCTACGAGCAGTACTTC
18	.	TRBV11-1	TRBD1	TRBJ2-1	CASLQGAIAETSYNEQFF	TGTGCCAGCCTACAGGGGGCCATAGCGGAGACCTCCTACAATGAGCAGTTCTTC
19	few	TRBV7-1	.	TRBJ2-1	CASSSIGIRPGLTYNEQFF	TGTGCCAGCAGCTCCATAGGGATCAGGCCGGGACTGACCTACAATGAGCAGTTCTTC
14	medium-sized	TRBV27	.	TRBJ2-1	CASSFGGPYNEQFF	TGTGCCAGCAGTTTTGGGGGCCCCTACAATGAGCAGTTCTTC
10	.	TRBV29-1	.	TRBJ1-1	CSVDGTEAFF	TGCAGCGTTGACGGGACTGAAGCTTTCTTT
11	.	TRBV12-5	.	TRBJ2-3	CASGLRDTQYF	TGTGCTAGTGGTTTACGAGATACGCAGTATTTT
15	few	TRBV6-2/TRBV6-3	TRBD1	TRBJ2-1	CASSLQGAGYNEQFF	TGTGCCAGCAGTCTCCAGGGGGCCGGCTACAATGAGCAGTTCTTC
12	many	TRBV2	.	TRBJ1-6	CASRDAGAPLHF	TGTGCCAGCAGAGACGCGGGGGCACCCCTCCACTTT
15	few	TRBV19	TRBD1	TRBJ2-7	CASSPGTGLAYEQYF	TGTGCCAGTAGTCCCGGGACAGGTCTCGCCTACGAGCAGTACTTC
15	.	TRBV6-1	.	TRBJ1-1	CASTIGLPVDTEAFF	TGTGCCAGCACCATCGGTCTCCCGGTAGACACTGAAGCTTTCTTT
14	.	TRBV5-1	.	TRBJ2-7	CASSLSAGNYEQYF	TGCGCCAGCAGCTTGTCCGCAGGCAACTACGAGCAGTACTTC